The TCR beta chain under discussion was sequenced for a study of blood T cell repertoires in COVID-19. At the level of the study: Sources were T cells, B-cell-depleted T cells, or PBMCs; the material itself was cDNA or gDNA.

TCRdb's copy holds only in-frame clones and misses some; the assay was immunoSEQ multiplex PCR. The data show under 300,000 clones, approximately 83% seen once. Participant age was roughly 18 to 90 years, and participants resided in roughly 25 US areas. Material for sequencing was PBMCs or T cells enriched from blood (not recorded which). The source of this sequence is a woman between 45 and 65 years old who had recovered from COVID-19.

DNA for the CDR3: TGTGCCAGCAGCCTTAGCGAAACCTACCCCTACGAGCAGTACTTC. Translation gives CASSLSETYPYEQYF. The chain combines TRBV28 with TRBJ2-7, with D perhaps TRBD2 (5 bases). Germline loops: CDR1 MDHEN, CDR2 SYDVKM. This CDR3 contains 15 residues. V lost 6 bases and J lost 2, with 17 bases in between.